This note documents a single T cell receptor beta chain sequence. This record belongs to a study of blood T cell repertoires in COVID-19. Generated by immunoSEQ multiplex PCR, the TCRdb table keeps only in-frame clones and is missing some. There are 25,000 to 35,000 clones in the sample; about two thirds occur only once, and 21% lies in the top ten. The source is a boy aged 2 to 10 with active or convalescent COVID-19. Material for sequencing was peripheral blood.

The CDR3 DNA follows: TGTGCCAGCATCCTGACAGGGTCAGGCGGGGAGCTGTTTTTT. This sequence encodes CASILTGSGGELFF. V is TRBV6-5 and J is TRBJ2-2; 7 nucleotides line up with TRBD1. The CDR3 covers 14 residues. Germline values: CDR1 MNHEY, CDR2 SVGAGI. Trimming at V came to 7 bases and at J to 7 bases, leaving 9 bases not matched to a gene.